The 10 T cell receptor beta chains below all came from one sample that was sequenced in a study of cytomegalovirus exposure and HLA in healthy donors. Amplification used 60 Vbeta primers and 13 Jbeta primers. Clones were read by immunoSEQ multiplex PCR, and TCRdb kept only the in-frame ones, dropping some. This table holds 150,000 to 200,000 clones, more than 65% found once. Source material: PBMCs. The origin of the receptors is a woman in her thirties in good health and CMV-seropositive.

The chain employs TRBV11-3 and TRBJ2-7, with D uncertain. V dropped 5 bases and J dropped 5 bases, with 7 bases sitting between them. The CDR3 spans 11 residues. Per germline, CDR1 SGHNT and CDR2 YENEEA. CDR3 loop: CASSGHNEQYF. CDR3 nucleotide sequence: TGTGCCAGCAGCGGGCATAACGAGCAGTACTTC.

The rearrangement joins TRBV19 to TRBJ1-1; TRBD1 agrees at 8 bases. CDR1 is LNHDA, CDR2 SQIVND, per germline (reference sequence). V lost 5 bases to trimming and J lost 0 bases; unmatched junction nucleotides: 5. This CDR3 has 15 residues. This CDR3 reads CASSVQGAVNTEAFF. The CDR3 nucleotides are TGTGCCAGTAGTGTGCAGGGGGCTGTGAACACTGAAGCTTTCTTT. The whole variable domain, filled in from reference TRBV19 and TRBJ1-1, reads DGGITQSPKYLFRKEGQNVTLSCEQNLNHDAMYWYRQDPGQGLRLIYYSQIVNDFQKGDIAEGYSVSREKKESFPLTVTSAQKNPTAFYLCASSVQGAVNTEAFFGQGTRLTVV.

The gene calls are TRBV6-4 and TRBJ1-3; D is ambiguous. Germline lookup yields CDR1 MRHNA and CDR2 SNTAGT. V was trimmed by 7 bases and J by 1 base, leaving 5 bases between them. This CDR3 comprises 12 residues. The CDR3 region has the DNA TGTGCCAGCACCCGTTCTGGAAACACCATATATTTT. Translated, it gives CASTRSGNTIYF.

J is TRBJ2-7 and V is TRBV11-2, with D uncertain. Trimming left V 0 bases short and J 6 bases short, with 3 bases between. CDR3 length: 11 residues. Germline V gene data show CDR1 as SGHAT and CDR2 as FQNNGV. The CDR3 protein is CASSLDSEQYF. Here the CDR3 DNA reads TGTGCCAGCAGCTTAGACTCCGAGCAGTACTTC.

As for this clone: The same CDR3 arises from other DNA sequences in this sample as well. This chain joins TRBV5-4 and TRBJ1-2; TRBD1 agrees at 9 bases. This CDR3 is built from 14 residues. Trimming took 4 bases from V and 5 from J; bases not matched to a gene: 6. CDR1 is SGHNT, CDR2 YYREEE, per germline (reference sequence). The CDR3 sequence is CASSPGQGRYGYTF. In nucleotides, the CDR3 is TGTGCCAGCAGCCCGGGACAGGGTAGATATGGCTACACCTTC.

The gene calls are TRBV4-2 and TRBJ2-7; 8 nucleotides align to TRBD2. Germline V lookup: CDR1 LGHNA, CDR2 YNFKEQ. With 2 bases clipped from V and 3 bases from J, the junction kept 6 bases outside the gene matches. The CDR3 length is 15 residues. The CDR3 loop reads CASSQPGTSDYEQYF. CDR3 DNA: TGTGCCAGCAGCCAACCCGGGACTAGTGACTACGAGCAGTACTTC.

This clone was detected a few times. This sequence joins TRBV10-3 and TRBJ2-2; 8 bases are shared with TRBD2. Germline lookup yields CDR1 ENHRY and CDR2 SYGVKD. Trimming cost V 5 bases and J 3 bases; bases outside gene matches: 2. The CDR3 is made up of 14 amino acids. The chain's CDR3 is CAISREGDTGELFF. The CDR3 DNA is TGTGCCATCAGTCGGGAGGGCGACACCGGGGAGCTGTTTTTT.

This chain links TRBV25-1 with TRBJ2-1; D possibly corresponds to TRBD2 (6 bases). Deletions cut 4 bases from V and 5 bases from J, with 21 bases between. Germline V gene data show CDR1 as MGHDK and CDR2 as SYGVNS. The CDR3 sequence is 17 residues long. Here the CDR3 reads CASSGARLVFRDNEQFF. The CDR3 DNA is TGTGCCAGCAGTGGAGCCAGACTAGTTTTTCGGGACAATGAGCAGTTCTTC.

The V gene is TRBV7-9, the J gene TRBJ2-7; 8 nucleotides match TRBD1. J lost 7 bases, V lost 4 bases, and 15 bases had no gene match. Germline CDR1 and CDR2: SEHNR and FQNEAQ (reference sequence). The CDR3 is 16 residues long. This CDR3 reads CASSSNLGQVAVEQYF. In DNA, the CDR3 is TGTGCCAGCAGCTCAAACCTGGGACAGGTTGCCGTAGAGCAGTACTTC.

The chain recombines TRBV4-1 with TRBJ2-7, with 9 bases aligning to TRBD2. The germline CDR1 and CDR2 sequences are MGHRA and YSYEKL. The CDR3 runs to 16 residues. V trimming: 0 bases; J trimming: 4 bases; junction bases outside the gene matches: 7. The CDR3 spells CASSQDLAGESYEQYF. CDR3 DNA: TGCGCCAGCAGCCAAGATTTAGCGGGGGAATCGTACGAGCAGTACTTC.